Listed below are T cell receptor beta chains from one sample, sequenced in a study of cytomegalovirus exposure and HLA in healthy donors. TCRdb's copy holds only in-frame clones and misses some; the assay was immunoSEQ multiplex PCR. The sample records 190,000 or so clones, approximately 80% being singletons. The source material was PBMCs. These receptors all come from a woman aged 50 to 65 in good health and CMV-seropositive. Both conserved end residues are part of each CDR3. D genes are given only for firm matches. Only some rows state a clone size, as once, few, many or a class for expanded clones.

cdr3_length: 15; v_call: TRBV9; d_call: NA; clone_size: once; j_call: TRBJ2-1; cdr3_nt: TGTGCCAGCAGCCAGGGGGCGGGGGAATACAATGAGCAGTTCTTC; cdr3_aa: CASSQGAGEYNEQFF
cdr3_length: 16; v_call: TRBV7-9; d_call: TRBD1; clone_size: NA; j_call: TRBJ1-5; cdr3_nt: TGTGCCAGCAGCCACCGCGACAGGGGAACTTATCAGCCCCAGCATTTT; cdr3_aa: CASSHRDRGTYQPQHF
cdr3_length: 13; v_call: TRBV19; d_call: NA; clone_size: NA; j_call: TRBJ2-7; cdr3_nt: TGTGCCAGTAGTACAGGGGACTCCTACGAGCAGTACTTC; cdr3_aa: CASSTGDSYEQYF
cdr3_length: 15; v_call: TRBV13; d_call: NA; clone_size: few; j_call: TRBJ1-1; cdr3_nt: TGTGCCAGCAGCCTGGGACGGGGGATGAACACTGAAGCTTTCTTT; cdr3_aa: CASSLGRGMNTEAFF
cdr3_length: 12; v_call: TRBV15; d_call: NA; clone_size: few; j_call: TRBJ1-1; cdr3_nt: TGTGCCACCAGCAGAGATAGTTTCAGGGCTTTCTTT; cdr3_aa: CATSRDSFRAFF
cdr3_length: 15; v_call: TRBV7-9; d_call: NA; clone_size: NA; j_call: TRBJ1-6; cdr3_nt: TGTGCCAGCAGCTTACTGGGCAGGGGTAAGGCACCCCTCCACTTT; cdr3_aa: CASSLLGRGKAPLHF
cdr3_length: 15; v_call: TRBV19; d_call: NA; clone_size: NA; j_call: TRBJ1-2; cdr3_nt: TGTGCCAGTAGGAGAGGCTGGCGCAGTAACTATGGCTACACCTTC; cdr3_aa: CASRRGWRSNYGYTF
cdr3_length: 11; v_call: TRBV2; d_call: NA; clone_size: NA; j_call: TRBJ1-1; cdr3_nt: TGTGCCAGCAGGACAGTCACTGAAACTTTCTTT; cdr3_aa: CASRTVTETFF
cdr3_length: 14; v_call: TRBV6-5; d_call: NA; clone_size: NA; j_call: TRBJ1-6; cdr3_nt: TGTGCCAGCAGTGAACATCCCGATAATTCACCCCTCCACTTT; cdr3_aa: CASSEHPDNSPLHF
cdr3_length: 11; v_call: TRBV2; d_call: NA; clone_size: NA; j_call: TRBJ2-7; cdr3_nt: TGTGCCAGCAGTGACACCTACGAGCAGTACTTC; cdr3_aa: CASSDTYEQYF
cdr3_length: 15; v_call: TRBV4-1; d_call: TRBD1; clone_size: NA; j_call: TRBJ1-1; cdr3_nt: TGCGCCAGCAGCCATTGGACAGGGGCGAACACTGAAGCTTTCTTT; cdr3_aa: CASSHWTGANTEAFF
cdr3_length: 13; v_call: TRBV4-3; d_call: NA; clone_size: few; j_call: TRBJ2-5; cdr3_nt: TGCGCCAGCAGCCAAGAACATAAAGAGACCCAGTACTTC; cdr3_aa: CASSQEHKETQYF
cdr3_length: 19; v_call: TRBV4-2; d_call: NA; clone_size: NA; j_call: TRBJ1-5; cdr3_nt: TGTGCCAGCAGCCGCCTTCAACGGGGTCACGAAAGGAGCAATCAGCCCCAGCATTTT; cdr3_aa: CASSRLQRGHERSNQPQHF
cdr3_length: 16; v_call: TRBV5-1; d_call: NA; clone_size: NA; j_call: TRBJ2-3; cdr3_nt: TGCGCCAGCAGCTTACAGGGAAGTTCGGTCACAGATACGCAGTATTTT; cdr3_aa: CASSLQGSSVTDTQYF
cdr3_length: 16; v_call: TRBV6-1; d_call: NA; clone_size: NA; j_call: TRBJ2-7; cdr3_nt: TGTGCCAGCAGTGACAGGTCGGTAAAGAGCTCCTACGAGCAGTACTTC; cdr3_aa: CASSDRSVKSSYEQYF
cdr3_length: 16; v_call: TRBV7-9; d_call: TRBD1; clone_size: NA; j_call: TRBJ2-2; cdr3_nt: TGTGCCAGCAGCACGGGACAGGGAGGGAACACCGGGGAGCTGTTTTTT; cdr3_aa: CASSTGQGGNTGELFF
cdr3_length: 14; v_call: TRBV6-5; d_call: NA; clone_size: NA; j_call: TRBJ1-4; cdr3_nt: TGTGCCAGCAGTTCTTCCGGAGGAGTGGAAAAACTGTTTTTT; cdr3_aa: CASSSSGGVEKLFF
cdr3_length: 14; v_call: TRBV7-8; d_call: TRBD1; clone_size: once; j_call: TRBJ2-1; cdr3_nt: TGTGCCAGCAGCACCGGGACAGCCTACAATGAGCAGTTCTTC; cdr3_aa: CASSTGTAYNEQFF
cdr3_length: 13; v_call: TRBV27; d_call: TRBD1; clone_size: NA; j_call: TRBJ2-7; cdr3_nt: TGTGCCAGCGAGGACAGGGCCGGCTACGAGCAGTACTTC; cdr3_aa: CASEDRAGYEQYF
cdr3_length: 15; v_call: TRBV19; d_call: TRBD1; clone_size: NA; j_call: TRBJ1-1; cdr3_nt: TGTGCCAGTAGTTTAAGACAGGGATGGGGAACTGAAGCTTTCTTT; cdr3_aa: CASSLRQGWGTEAFF
cdr3_length: 16; v_call: TRBV4-1; d_call: TRBD1; clone_size: NA; j_call: TRBJ2-2; cdr3_nt: TGCGCCAGCAGCCAACCGGGACAGGGGAAGGCCGGGGAGCTGTTTTTT; cdr3_aa: CASSQPGQGKAGELFF
cdr3_length: 14; v_call: TRBV7-9; d_call: NA; clone_size: NA; j_call: TRBJ1-2; cdr3_nt: TGTGCCAGCAGCTCGATGCAGGGCCACTATGGCTACACCTTC; cdr3_aa: CASSSMQGHYGYTF
cdr3_length: 16; v_call: TRBV11-2; d_call: TRBD1; clone_size: NA; j_call: TRBJ1-4; cdr3_nt: TGTGCCAGCAGCTTCGAACAGGGGCTAACTAATGAAAAACTGTTTTTT; cdr3_aa: CASSFEQGLTNEKLFF
cdr3_length: 12; v_call: TRBV6-1; d_call: TRBD1; clone_size: few; j_call: TRBJ2-7; cdr3_nt: TGTGCCAGCAGTGTGGACAGGGACGAGCAGTACTTC; cdr3_aa: CASSVDRDEQYF
cdr3_length: 16; v_call: TRBV7-9; d_call: TRBD1; clone_size: few; j_call: TRBJ2-7; cdr3_nt: TGTGCCAGCAGCTTATGGGGGACAGATGGGACCTACGAGCAGTACTTC; cdr3_aa: CASSLWGTDGTYEQYF
cdr3_length: 13; v_call: TRBV9; d_call: NA; clone_size: NA; j_call: TRBJ2-7; cdr3_nt: TGTGCCAGCAGGCCTCCAGGATTTTACGAGCAGTACTTC; cdr3_aa: CASRPPGFYEQYF
cdr3_length: 13; v_call: TRBV19; d_call: NA; clone_size: NA; j_call: TRBJ2-1; cdr3_nt: TGTGCCAGCCACCGGCAGGGAAGCAATGAGCAGTTCTTC; cdr3_aa: CASHRQGSNEQFF
cdr3_length: 24; v_call: TRBV5-1; d_call: TRBD1; clone_size: NA; j_call: TRBJ1-1; cdr3_nt: TGCGCCAGCAGTTATAAAGGAATCCGGACATTTCCAGGGGACAGGGAGGGATCGGACACTGAAGCTTTCTTT; cdr3_aa: CASSYKGIRTFPGDREGSDTEAFF
cdr3_length: 15; v_call: TRBV28; d_call: NA; clone_size: many; j_call: TRBJ2-6; cdr3_nt: TGTGCCAGCAGTGCATTAACAGCCGGGGCCAACGTCCTGACTTTC; cdr3_aa: CASSALTAGANVLTF
cdr3_length: 14; v_call: TRBV7-2; d_call: NA; clone_size: NA; j_call: TRBJ1-5; cdr3_nt: TGTGCCAGCAGCTTGGGCCTTGGCAATCAGCCCCAGCATTTT; cdr3_aa: CASSLGLGNQPQHF
cdr3_length: 14; v_call: TRBV19; d_call: NA; clone_size: NA; j_call: TRBJ1-1; cdr3_nt: TGTGCCAGTAGTATCTCCGGGTCGGGCACTGAAGCTTTCTTT; cdr3_aa: CASSISGSGTEAFF
cdr3_length: 15; v_call: TRBV7-2; d_call: NA; clone_size: NA; j_call: TRBJ2-1; cdr3_nt: TGTGCCAGCAGCTTGAGTAGCGGCTCTTACAATGAGCAGTTCTTC; cdr3_aa: CASSLSSGSYNEQFF
cdr3_length: 15; v_call: TRBV4-2; d_call: NA; clone_size: NA; j_call: TRBJ1-6; cdr3_nt: TGTGCCAGCAGCCAATCCGCCAGGGGAGAGTCACCCCTCCACTTT; cdr3_aa: CASSQSARGESPLHF
cdr3_length: 14; v_call: TRBV4-2; d_call: NA; clone_size: few; j_call: TRBJ2-5; cdr3_nt: TGTGCCAGCAGCCAAGGGCAGGGAGGAGAGACCCAGTACTTC; cdr3_aa: CASSQGQGGETQYF
cdr3_length: 18; v_call: TRBV7-2; d_call: NA; clone_size: NA; j_call: TRBJ2-6; cdr3_nt: TGTGCCAGCAGCTTAAATTCGGGGAGCTCATCTGGGGCCAACGTCCTGACTTTC; cdr3_aa: CASSLNSGSSSGANVLTF
cdr3_length: 15; v_call: TRBV4-3; d_call: NA; clone_size: NA; j_call: TRBJ2-1; cdr3_nt: TGCGCCAGCAGCCCGGAGATCTTAAATTGGGATGAGCAGTTCTTC; cdr3_aa: CASSPEILNWDEQFF
cdr3_length: 15; v_call: TRBV11-2; d_call: TRBD2; clone_size: NA; j_call: TRBJ2-1; cdr3_nt: TGTGCCAGCAGCCCGCAGCGGGGGAACTACAATGAGCAGTTCTTC; cdr3_aa: CASSPQRGNYNEQFF
cdr3_length: 14; v_call: TRBV29-1; d_call: TRBD1; clone_size: NA; j_call: TRBJ1-1; cdr3_nt: TGCAGCGTTCGCCCATGGACAGGGAACACTGAAGCTTTCTTT; cdr3_aa: CSVRPWTGNTEAFF
cdr3_length: 16; v_call: TRBV19; d_call: TRBD1; clone_size: NA; j_call: TRBJ1-2; cdr3_nt: TGTGCCAGTCAGGTGATGACGGGACAGGGTGCCTATGGCTACACCTTC; cdr3_aa: CASQVMTGQGAYGYTF
cdr3_length: 14; v_call: TRBV21-1; d_call: NA; clone_size: once; j_call: TRBJ2-2; cdr3_nt: TGTGCCAGCAGCAATTGGGGAGGGCACCGGGAGCTGTTTTTT; cdr3_aa: CASSNWGGHRELFF
cdr3_length: 14; v_call: TRBV18; d_call: NA; clone_size: NA; j_call: TRBJ2-1; cdr3_nt: TGTGCCAGCTCCAATTCGGGTTCCTACAATGAGCAGTTCTTC; cdr3_aa: CASSNSGSYNEQFF
cdr3_length: 13; v_call: TRBV5-1; d_call: NA; clone_size: NA; j_call: TRBJ1-6; cdr3_nt: TGCGCCAGCACAGCAGGGCCGGATTCACCCCTCCACTTT; cdr3_aa: CASTAGPDSPLHF
cdr3_length: 17; v_call: TRBV7-9; d_call: NA; clone_size: NA; j_call: TRBJ2-2; cdr3_nt: TGTGCCAGCAGCTTAGAGTTTGTGAAGGGGTACACCGGGGAGCTGTTTTTT; cdr3_aa: CASSLEFVKGYTGELFF
cdr3_length: 13; v_call: TRBV2; d_call: NA; clone_size: NA; j_call: TRBJ2-3; cdr3_nt: TGTGCCAGCAGCACCGTGGGCTCAGATACGCAGTATTTT; cdr3_aa: CASSTVGSDTQYF
cdr3_length: 13; v_call: TRBV18; d_call: NA; clone_size: few; j_call: TRBJ1-3; cdr3_nt: TGTGCCAGCTCACCATCGTCTGGAAACACCATATATTTT; cdr3_aa: CASSPSSGNTIYF
cdr3_length: 14; v_call: TRBV5-1; d_call: TRBD1; clone_size: NA; j_call: TRBJ1-2; cdr3_nt: TGCGCCAGCAGGGGTGGGACAGGGTTTGACGGCTACACCTTC; cdr3_aa: CASRGGTGFDGYTF
cdr3_length: 15; v_call: TRBV4-1; d_call: NA; clone_size: NA; j_call: TRBJ2-3; cdr3_nt: TGCGCCAGCAGCCAAAACTTCCTGGGCACAGATACGCAGTATTTT; cdr3_aa: CASSQNFLGTDTQYF
cdr3_length: 14; v_call: TRBV7-2; d_call: NA; clone_size: NA; j_call: TRBJ1-1; cdr3_nt: TGTGCCAGCAGCGACAGTGGGGCAAGCACTGAAGCTTTCTTT; cdr3_aa: CASSDSGASTEAFF
cdr3_length: 14; v_call: TRBV6-5; d_call: TRBD1; clone_size: NA; j_call: TRBJ1-1; cdr3_nt: TGTGCCAGCAGTATAGATCAGACAGGGATGTCCGGTTTCTTT; cdr3_aa: CASSIDQTGMSGFF
cdr3_length: 17; v_call: TRBV7-2; d_call: TRBD1; clone_size: NA; j_call: TRBJ2-7; cdr3_nt: TGTGCCAGCAGCCCCATGGGGTTTACCGGGACAGGGGGCGGGCAGTACTTC; cdr3_aa: CASSPMGFTGTGGGQYF
cdr3_length: 11; v_call: TRBV28; d_call: NA; clone_size: NA; j_call: TRBJ2-7; cdr3_nt: TGTGCCAGCAGCGCGCTACGAAAGCAGTACTTC; cdr3_aa: CASSALRKQYF
cdr3_length: 13; v_call: TRBV30; d_call: NA; clone_size: NA; j_call: TRBJ1-1; cdr3_nt: TGTGCCTGGAGTGTGAGCACCAAAGGGGTAACTTTCTTT; cdr3_aa: CAWSVSTKGVTFF
cdr3_length: 15; v_call: TRBV7-2; d_call: TRBD1; clone_size: few; j_call: TRBJ1-1; cdr3_nt: TGTGCCAGCAATACACAGGGGGGGCTGAACACTGAAGCTTTCTTT; cdr3_aa: CASNTQGGLNTEAFF
cdr3_length: 14; v_call: TRBV7-9; d_call: TRBD1; clone_size: NA; j_call: TRBJ1-1; cdr3_nt: TGTGCCAGCAGCACCGGGACAGCGAACACTGAAGCTTTCTTT; cdr3_aa: CASSTGTANTEAFF
cdr3_length: 13; v_call: TRBV5-1; d_call: NA; clone_size: NA; j_call: TRBJ2-7; cdr3_nt: TGCGCCAGCAGCTTGGACAGACCAGGAGAGCAGTACTTC; cdr3_aa: CASSLDRPGEQYF
cdr3_length: 14; v_call: TRBV6-1; d_call: NA; clone_size: NA; j_call: TRBJ1-6; cdr3_nt: TGTGCCACCGTCCCCTACCGCGGCGGTTCACCCCTCCACTTT; cdr3_aa: CATVPYRGGSPLHF
cdr3_length: 14; v_call: TRBV5-1; d_call: TRBD2; clone_size: few; j_call: TRBJ2-3; cdr3_nt: TGCGCCAGCGGAACTAGCGGGGGAGCTGGTACGCAGTATTTT; cdr3_aa: CASGTSGGAGTQYF